Included here is one T cell receptor beta chain sequence, with context. What antigen it recognizes has not been identified. No base quality information exists; no much larger clone differs at one position. For sequencing of the TCRbeta CDR3 region, genomic DNA was extracted from the sorted cells. TCRbeta CDR3 regions were sequenced using the immunoSEQ Assay. The source is immuneACCESS, and TCRdb retained only in-frame sequences with V and J called. Part of the clones is not carried over; for the studies checked, unresolved V genes explain less than half of this, and the remainder is unexplained. The sample profile shows about 79,000 clones; under 85% of them were found once. The ten largest make up 3.5% to 4.5% of the sample. Trimming leaves V shorter by 2 bases and J shorter by 11 bases, with the junction holding 4 bases beyond the gene matches. The CDR3, cysteine through phenylalanine, is 14 amino acids long. Solely the CDR3 DNA is kept, with 42 bases framed from the first base. Per the germline V gene (reference sequence), LNHDA is the CDR1 and SQIVND is the CDR2.

The sample is drawn from a study of OX40 agonist ivuxolimab in advanced cancers. Background on the whole study: Ivuxolimab was an agonistic, fully human IgG2 monoclonal antibody directed against OX40 (CD134), a costimulatory receptor. Three dose-escalation patients achieved partial responses, one with hepatocellular carcinoma and two with cutaneous melanoma. Peripheral TCRbeta sequencing was intended to test whether TCR sequence diversity was altered and clonal T-cell expansion was caused by ivuxolimab. The paper describes the monotherapy dose-escalation part (N = 52 patients) of the phase I trial of ivuxolimab. In the dose-escalation cohort, 82.7% of patients were male, and the mean age was roughly 60 years, with a range of 23 to 79. Intravenous ivuxolimab was administered to patients every 2 weeks at six dose levels: 0.01, 0.1, 0.3, 1.5, 3 and 10 mg/kg. Of the approximately 53 patients in dose escalation, some 20 had hepatocellular carcinoma, some 15 had melanoma, 9 had renal cell carcinoma and 9 had head and neck cancer. Patients were allowed to have had prior anti-PD-1, anti-PD-L1 or anti-CTLA-4 therapy, and about 40% of the dose-escalation patients had been treated with checkpoint inhibitors. The investigation overall reported the following: At doses of 0.1 to 3.0 mg/kg, clonal expansion of both CD4+ and CD8+ blood T cells was observed from baseline to week 6. Low levels of normalized T-cell clonal expansion were also shown by some nonresponding patients. In the 0.1-3.0 mg/kg groups, partial responders were among the patients with the lowest normalized peripheral clonal expansion, particularly in CD8+ T cells. After ivuxolimab, CD8+ T cells had more expanded clones than CD4+ T cells on average. The antigen specificity of the clonally expanded peripheral T cells was not determined.

Patients with a history of autoimmune disease or receiving systemic immunosuppression were excluded from the trial. Peripheral blood for TCR sequencing was collected from all dose cohorts at baseline, on cycle 4 day 1, and on cycle 7 day 1. Samples came from an open-label, multicenter, first-in-human phase I dose-escalation trial of ivuxolimab. Adults with locally advanced or metastatic melanoma, renal cell carcinoma, hepatocellular carcinoma or head and neck squamous cell carcinoma were enrolled in the trial. Before TCR sequencing, CD4+ T cells and CD8+ T cells from peripheral blood were sorted into separate populations.

The TCR sequence derives from an adult with an advanced solid tumor such as melanoma, head and neck, liver or kidney cancer. The sequence joins TRBV19 to TRBJ2-1, with TRBD2 identical over 12 junction bases. The starting material was CD4+ or CD8+ T cells sorted from blood, obtained in a trial of the OX40 agonist ivuxolimab. The CDR3 has the sequence CASSIPSGRAKQFF. The DNA sequence is as follows: TGTGCCAGTAGTATACCTAGCGGGAGGGCCAAGCAGTTCTTC.